The rows below give T cell receptor beta chains drawn from one sample of a study of brain metastases from non-small cell lung cancer. This table comes from immunoSEQ multiplex PCR, and its TCRdb copy is limited to in-frame clones, with some not included. Among thousands of clones listed, 80% to 90% were seen once. Sequenced sample: tumor-adjacent normal tissue. The source of these receptors is a donor aged 40 or older with non-small cell lung cancer. Each CDR3 is given with its conserved first and last residue. The order of the fields is clone size, V gene, J gene, D gene, CDR3 DNA, CDR3 protein. A D gene is named only where the DNA matches it firmly. For some rows the clone size is stated as once, few or many, or as a class when expanded; others skip it.

clone_size: NA
v_call: TRBV7-9
j_call: TRBJ1-4
d_call: NA
cdr3_nt: TGTGCCAGCAGCATCCTCGGGGGGGGCGAAAAACTGTTTTTT
cdr3_aa: CASSILGGGEKLFF

clone_size: NA
v_call: TRBV6-5
j_call: TRBJ2-1
d_call: NA
cdr3_nt: TGTGCCAGCAGTACGGGACGAGATGAGCAGTTCTTC
cdr3_aa: CASSTGRDEQFF

clone_size: NA
v_call: TRBV9
j_call: TRBJ2-3
d_call: NA
cdr3_nt: TGTGCCAGCAGCGTTGGAAGCGGTAGCACAGATACGCAGTATTTT
cdr3_aa: CASSVGSGSTDTQYF

clone_size: NA
v_call: TRBV4-3
j_call: TRBJ2-1
d_call: NA
cdr3_nt: TGCGCCAGCAGCCAAGATCTTGGCGGGAACAATGAGCAGTTCTTC
cdr3_aa: CASSQDLGGNNEQFF

clone_size: NA
v_call: TRBV4-3
j_call: TRBJ2-5
d_call: TRBD2
cdr3_nt: TGCGCCAGCAGCCAAGATTCGGCGGGAGGGCTGCAAGAGACCCAGTACTTC
cdr3_aa: CASSQDSAGGLQETQYF

clone_size: NA
v_call: TRBV4-3
j_call: TRBJ2-1
d_call: NA
cdr3_nt: TGCGCCAGCAGCCAAGTATCAAGGGGCGATGAGCAGTTCTTC
cdr3_aa: CASSQVSRGDEQFF

clone_size: NA
v_call: TRBV19
j_call: TRBJ2-2
d_call: NA
cdr3_nt: TGTGCCAGTAGTATCAAAGCCCCCGGGGAGCTGTTTTTT
cdr3_aa: CASSIKAPGELFF

clone_size: NA
v_call: TRBV9
j_call: TRBJ2-1
d_call: TRBD2
cdr3_nt: TGTGCCAGCAGCCCTAGCGGGAGTCCTTCCTACAATGAGCAGTTCTTC
cdr3_aa: CASSPSGSPSYNEQFF

clone_size: once
v_call: TRBV19
j_call: TRBJ1-2
d_call: NA
cdr3_nt: TGTGCCAGTACCGTAGGGGGGAGTGGCTACACCTTC
cdr3_aa: CASTVGGSGYTF

clone_size: few
v_call: TRBV7-9
j_call: TRBJ1-1
d_call: NA
cdr3_nt: TGTGCCAGCAGAACCGGGACACTCATGAACACTGAAGCTTTCTTT
cdr3_aa: CASRTGTLMNTEAFF

clone_size: once
v_call: TRBV6-6
j_call: TRBJ2-3
d_call: TRBD2
cdr3_nt: TGTGCCAGCAGTTTGACTAGCGGGAGCACAGATACGCAGTATTTT
cdr3_aa: CASSLTSGSTDTQYF

clone_size: NA
v_call: TRBV27
j_call: TRBJ2-2
d_call: TRBD2
cdr3_nt: TGTGCCAGCAACCCTCAAGGCGGGGGGCGCTTAACCGGGGAGCTGTTTTTT
cdr3_aa: CASNPQGGGRLTGELFF

clone_size: NA
v_call: TRBV9
j_call: TRBJ1-3
d_call: NA
cdr3_nt: TGTGCCAGCAATGAGGGGGACGTCTCTGGAAACACCATATATTTT
cdr3_aa: CASNEGDVSGNTIYF

clone_size: NA
v_call: TRBV7-8
j_call: TRBJ1-2
d_call: NA
cdr3_nt: TGTGCCAGCAGCTTAGCGCAGGGTGGCTATGGCTACACCTTC
cdr3_aa: CASSLAQGGYGYTF

clone_size: NA
v_call: TRBV28
j_call: TRBJ2-4
d_call: NA
cdr3_nt: TGTGCCAGCAACCCGAGGCAGGGTATCAAAAACATTCAGTACTTC
cdr3_aa: CASNPRQGIKNIQYF

clone_size: NA
v_call: TRBV19
j_call: TRBJ2-7
d_call: NA
cdr3_nt: TGTGCCAGTAGGGAAGCTGACGCCTACGAGCAGTACTTC
cdr3_aa: CASREADAYEQYF

clone_size: NA
v_call: TRBV4-2
j_call: TRBJ2-1
d_call: NA
cdr3_nt: TGTGCCAGCAGCCAAGAGGGAAATGAGCAGTTCTTC
cdr3_aa: CASSQEGNEQFF